Shown below are 30 T cell receptor beta chains from a single sample sequenced in a study of blood T cell repertoires in COVID-19. Sequenced by immunoSEQ multiplex PCR; TCRdb stores in-frame clones only, minus some. The sample lists around 340,000 clones; around 90% were seen once. The material sequenced was peripheral blood. The origin of the receptors is a woman aged 60 to 75 with COVID-19, enrolled during active disease.

The gene calls are TRBV11-3 and TRBJ1-1, with TRBD1 identical over 7 bases. Germline V gene sequence: CDR1 SGHNT, CDR2 YENEEA. The CDR3 is 13 residues long. Trimming at V came to 1 base and at J to 5 bases, leaving 1 base not matched to a gene. This chain's CDR3 is CASSLGDRTEAFF. Written as DNA, the CDR3 is TGTGCCAGCAGCTTAGGGGACAGAACTGAAGCTTTCTTT.

CDR3 amino acids: CASSPSQGALSEAFF. CDR3 sequence (DNA): TGTGCCAGCAGCCCTTCTCAGGGGGCCCTCTCCGAAGCTTTCTTT. The V and J genes are TRBV28 and TRBJ1-1; TRBD1 matches 8 bases. The CDR3 contains 15 residues. V was clipped by 6 bases and J by 8 bases; unmatched bases: 14. Germline V gene lookup returns CDR1 MDHEN and CDR2 SYDVKM.

The V call is TRBV3-1 (or the pseudogene TRBV3-2), the J call TRBJ2-3; TRBD2 matches 9 bases. The CDR3 has 16 residues. Germline V gives CDR1 LGHDT, CDR2 YNNKEL (reference sequence). The trim removed 6 bases at V and 6 bases at J, leaving 13 bases unmatched. As DNA, the CDR3 is TGTGCCAGCAGTATATGGGGTAGCGGGGGTCCGGATACGCAGTATTTT. It yields the protein CASSIWGSGGPDTQYF.

The rearrangement joins TRBV9 to TRBJ2-1, with D maybe TRBD2 (7 bases). The CDR3 is 15 amino acids. Germline V gives CDR1 SGDLS, CDR2 YYNGEE. Trimming removed 5 bases from V and 0 bases from J, with 12 bases in between. The CDR3 is CASSRGGSSYNEQFF. The DNA for the CDR3 is TGTGCCAGCAGTCGCGGGGGCAGCTCCTACAATGAGCAGTTCTTC.

The chain carries TRBV7-9 and TRBJ1-2; TRBD1 matches 8 bases. The ends lost 7 bases at V and 6 bases at J; junction bases unmatched: 7. The CDR3 totals 13 residues. Germline CDR1 SEHNR, CDR2 FQNEAQ (reference sequence). The CDR3 coding sequence is TGTGCCAGCACCCAGGGGGCGACCAATGGCTACACCTTC. Translated: CASTQGATNGYTF.

A single count supports this clone. The rearrangement joins TRBV5-1 to TRBJ2-5; D remains unclear. V lost 2 bases and J lost 5, with 13 bases in between. Germline assignment: CDR1 SGHRS and CDR2 YFSETQ. The CDR3 runs to 14 residues. CDR3 coding DNA: TGCGCCAGCAGCTTCGATTACACGGGTGAGACCCAGTACTTC. This encodes CASSFDYTGETQYF.

This clone was found once. The V call is TRBV28, the J call TRBJ1-1, with a possible D match to TRBD1 (5 bases). V was pared by 5 bases and J by 0 bases, with 13 bases between. CDR3 length: 15 amino acids. In germline, CDR1 is MDHEN, CDR2 SYDVKM. The CDR3 spells CASSDNQGMNTEAFF. DNA for the CDR3: TGTGCCAGCAGTGACAACCAGGGAATGAACACTGAAGCTTTCTTT.

This chain links TRBV30 with TRBJ1-3; 8 bases line up with TRBD1. CDR1 and CDR2 from the germline V gene are GTSNPN and SVGIG (reference sequence). This CDR3 spans 15 amino acids. The V gene end was trimmed by 5 bases and the J gene end by 0 bases; junction bases not matched to a gene: 6. CDR3 sequence reads: CAWGTGASSGNTIYF. The CDR3 nucleotides read TGTGCCTGGGGGACAGGAGCCTCCTCTGGAAACACCATATATTTT.

This chain connects TRBV5-6 to TRBJ2-7, with 9 bases identical to TRBD2. The CDR3 is made up of 15 amino acids. Losses at the gene ends were 4 bases for V and 5 bases for J; bases not matched to a gene: 10. CDR1 is SGHDT and CDR2 is YYEEEE in the germline V gene. CDR3 protein: CASSQFLAGSDEQYF. CDR3 DNA sequence: TGTGCCAGCAGCCAGTTTCTAGCGGGGTCCGACGAGCAGTACTTC.

The chain carries TRBV2 and TRBJ1-2; 7 bases fit TRBD1. The CDR3 runs 14 residues. J gave up 0 bases and V 7 bases, and 5 bases lay outside the gene matches. The germline V gene encodes CDR1 SNHLY and CDR2 FYNNEI. CDR3 nucleotides: TGTGCCAGCAATGGAGGGACAGCTAACTATGGCTACACCTTC. Translation gives CASNGGTANYGYTF.

This clone was seen only once. The V call is TRBV7-6, the J call TRBJ2-1, with 11 bases aligning to TRBD2. The CDR3 is 14 amino acids. Germline CDR1 and CDR2: SGHVS and FNYEAQ. Germline trimming cut 3 bases from V and 10 bases from J; bases unmatched to any gene: 5. CDR3: CASSFSGGAGEQFF. CDR3 sequence (DNA): TGTGCCAGCAGCTTTAGCGGGGGGGCCGGAGAGCAGTTCTTC. Full variable domain (missing parts from reference TRBV7-6 and TRBJ2-1): GAGVSQSPRYKVTKRGQDVALRCDPISGHVSLYWYRQALGQGPEFLTYFNYEAQQDKSGLPNDRFSAERPEGSISTLTIQRTEQRDSAMYRCASSFSGGAGEQFFGPGTRLTVL.

This sequence joins TRBV7-3 and TRBJ2-3, with D maybe TRBD2 (6 bases). V was pared by 3 bases and J by 2 bases, with 18 bases between. CDR3 length equals 17 residues. Looked up from germline, CDR1 is SGHTA and CDR2 is FQGTGA. Here the CDR3 reads CASSFGPPRRDTDTQYF. Written as DNA, the CDR3 is TGTGCCAGCAGCTTCGGTCCTCCCAGGAGGGACACAGATACGCAGTATTTT.

The chain has TRBV2 and TRBJ1-5; TRBD1 might be the D (6 bases). The germline V gene encodes CDR1 SNHLY and CDR2 FYNNEI. The ends were cut back, 3 bases at V and 7 bases at J, with 10 bases in the middle. The CDR3 extends over 13 amino acids. The CDR3 sequence is CASSDSQGQPQHF. CDR3 nucleotides: TGTGCCAGCAGTGATAGCCAGGGGCAGCCCCAGCATTTT.

The rearrangement joins TRBV28 to TRBJ2-1; a possible D gene is TRBD1 (5 bases). The CDR3 contains 15 residues. With 8 bases removed from V and 0 bases from J, the gap between germline ends came to 14 bases. The germline CDR1 and CDR2 sequences are MDHEN and SYDVKM. The CDR3 sequence: CASAQQVFSYNEQFF. The CDR3 region has the DNA TGTGCCAGCGCCCAACAGGTCTTCTCCTACAATGAGCAGTTCTTC.

V usage is TRBV27 and J usage is TRBJ1-1, with D perhaps matching TRBD1 (6 bases). Germline CDR1 is MNHEY and CDR2 is SMNVEV (reference sequence). The ends were cut back, 6 bases at V and 0 bases at J, with 17 bases in the middle. CDR3 size: 16 residues. Here the CDR3 DNA reads TGTGCCAGCAGGGACGGACAGCTAGACATGAACACTGAAGCTTTCTTT. This encodes CASRDGQLDMNTEAFF.

V and J are TRBV5-1 and TRBJ1-5; 8 nucleotides agree with TRBD1. The V and J ends lost 4 bases and 3 bases, in that order; junction bases with no gene match: 6. The CDR3 is made up of 15 amino acids. In germline, CDR1 is SGHRS, CDR2 YFSETQ. The CDR3 nucleotides are TGCGCCAGCAGCCTGACAGGGGCCGACAATCAGCCCCAGCATTTT. Encoded protein: CASSLTGADNQPQHF.

Regarding this clone: One junction end does not reproduce the germline sequence, and a read error may be involved. The sample holds other DNA sequences that translate to the same CDR3. The J gene is TRBJ2-2, the V gene TRBV28, with 7 bases fitting TRBD2. CDR1 is MDHEN, CDR2 SYDVKM, per germline. The CDR3 sequence is 15 residues long. CDR3 in DNA: TGTGCCAGTAGTTTCGGGGGGTCGAACACCGGGGAGCTGTTTTTT. The encoded protein is CASSFGGSNTGELFF.

The chain is built from TRBV7-8 and TRBJ1-4, with D tentatively TRBD1 (6 bases). CDR3 length: 14 residues. In germline, CDR1 is SGHVS, CDR2 FQNEAQ. V shed 3 bases and J shed 7 bases, with 12 bases lying between them. CDR3 loop: CASSFGRRGEKLFF. Here the CDR3 DNA reads TGTGCCAGCAGCTTCGGGCGCAGGGGTGAAAAACTGTTTTTT.

The chain is built from TRBV5-1 and TRBJ1-2; TRBD1 might be the D (6 bases). Trimming cost V 4 bases and J 2 bases, with 9 bases left between them. Looked up from germline, CDR1 is SGHRS and CDR2 is YFSETQ. CDR3 size: 13 residues. The CDR3 region has the DNA TGCGCCAGCAGCGAGGACAGCAACTATGGCTACACCTTC. It specifies CASSEDSNYGYTF.

V usage is TRBV18 and J usage is TRBJ1-2, with 8 bases aligning to TRBD1. This CDR3 has 15 residues. V lost 2 bases, J lost 3 bases, and 5 bases stayed unmatched. CDR1 and CDR2 (germline): KGHSH, LQKENI. CDR3 protein: CASSPSSGQDYGYTF. The CDR3, as DNA: TGTGCCAGCTCACCATCCTCGGGACAGGACTATGGCTACACCTTC. Based on the CDR3 plus reference TRBV18 and TRBJ1-2, the full variable domain is NAGVMQNPRHLVRRRGQEARLRCSPMKGHSHVYWYRQLPEEGLKFMVYLQKENIIDESGMPKERFSAEFPKEGPSILRIQQVVRGDSAAYFCASSPSSGQDYGYTFGSGTRLTVV.

The chain links TRBV4-2 to TRBJ2-7; D is unclear. The length of the CDR3 is 15 residues. Germline CDR1 is LGHNA and CDR2 is YNFKEQ. V was trimmed by 1 base and J by 1 base, leaving 11 bases between them. The CDR3 DNA reads TGTGCCAGCAGCCAAGCGGGTGGCGTTTCCTACGAGCAGTACTTC. Translated: CASSQAGGVSYEQYF.

The gene calls are TRBV10-3 and TRBJ2-5; 9 bases align to TRBD2. The CDR3 totals 16 residues. CDR1 is ENHRY, CDR2 SYGVKD, per germline. J gave up 5 bases and V 1 base, and 8 bases lay outside the gene matches. The CDR3 loop reads CAISEWRGGGSETQYF. The CDR3 DNA reads TGTGCCATCAGTGAGTGGCGGGGGGGCGGTAGCGAGACCCAGTACTTC.

This clone was detected only a few times. The V and J genes are TRBV7-8 and TRBJ2-1; D may be TRBD1 (8 bases). The CDR3 runs 16 residues. CDR1 and CDR2 from the germline V gene are SGHVS and FQNEAQ. The V end lost 5 bases, the J end lost 6 bases, and 20 bases lay between the germline ends. In DNA form, the CDR3 reads TGTGCCAGCAGCCCCGCAACGACAGGGGAGGGCAATGAGCAGTTCTTC. It is translated as CASSPATTGEGNEQFF.

V gene TRBV11-1 combines with J gene TRBJ2-7; tentative D call: TRBD1 (8 bases). CDR3 length equals 13 residues. Germline V CDR1 and CDR2: SGHAT, FQDESV (reference sequence). Trimming pared 9 bases from V and 6 bases from J, leaving 18 bases between. Here the CDR3 reads CASRPGGGGEQYF. The DNA for the CDR3 is TGTGCCAGTCGTCCAGGGGGCGGGGGCGAGCAGTACTTC.

The chain employs TRBV18 and TRBJ2-7; 7 bases map to TRBD1. V dropped 0 bases and J dropped 5; count of bases not matched to a gene: 4. The CDR3 runs to 14 residues. Germline CDR1 and CDR2: KGHSH and LQKENI. CDR3 bases: TGTGCCAGCTCACCACCAACAGGGGTCGACGAGCAGTACTTC. This encodes CASSPPTGVDEQYF.

V gene TRBV5-1 combines with J gene TRBJ2-1, with a tentative D call TRBD2 (6 bases). Trimming left V 4 bases short and J 5 bases short, with 16 bases between. Germline CDR1 reads SGHRS; CDR2 reads YFSETQ. This CDR3 has 15 amino acids. CDR3 sequence reads: CASSPLAGQNNEQFF. In DNA, the CDR3 is TGCGCCAGCAGCCCCCTGGCGGGGCAGAACAATGAGCAGTTCTTC.

The sample holds a few counts of this clone. J is TRBJ2-7 and V is TRBV25-1; D gene unclear. V lost 1 base to trimming and J lost 3 bases, with 10 bases between them. This CDR3 spans 14 amino acids. The germline gives CDR1 MGHDK, CDR2 SYGVNS. Here the CDR3 reads CASSESNRFYEQYF. The CDR3 nucleotides are TGTGCCAGCAGTGAATCCAACAGATTCTACGAGCAGTACTTC.

The chain has TRBV19 and TRBJ1-5; 12 bases align to TRBD1. The ends lost 5 bases at V and 5 bases at J; junction bases unmatched: 7. The germline V gene has CDR1 LNHDA and CDR2 SQIVND (reference sequence). The CDR3 has 16 amino acids. CDR3 protein: CASSPGTGGLDQPQHF. The CDR3, as DNA: TGTGCCAGTAGTCCGGGGACAGGGGGCTTAGATCAGCCCCAGCATTTT.

The chain recombines TRBV18 with TRBJ2-6, with unresolved D. V lost 2 bases to trimming and J lost 4 bases, with 3 bases between them. Germline lookup yields CDR1 KGHSH and CDR2 LQKENI. The length of the CDR3 is 13 residues. CDR3 DNA sequence: TGTGCCAGCTCACCAAGCGGGGCCAACGTCCTGACTTTC. Its protein product is CASSPSGANVLTF.

This clone was counted once. The chain links TRBV10-3 to TRBJ1-5, with TRBD1 matching 7 bases. CDR3 size: 13 residues. With V trimmed by 6 bases and J by 7 bases, 6 bases remained unmatched. Per the germline V gene, CDR1 is ENHRY and CDR2 is SYGVKD. The CDR3 DNA is TGTGCCATCAGAGACAGGGAATTCCAGCCCCAGCATTTT. Protein: CAIRDREFQPQHF.